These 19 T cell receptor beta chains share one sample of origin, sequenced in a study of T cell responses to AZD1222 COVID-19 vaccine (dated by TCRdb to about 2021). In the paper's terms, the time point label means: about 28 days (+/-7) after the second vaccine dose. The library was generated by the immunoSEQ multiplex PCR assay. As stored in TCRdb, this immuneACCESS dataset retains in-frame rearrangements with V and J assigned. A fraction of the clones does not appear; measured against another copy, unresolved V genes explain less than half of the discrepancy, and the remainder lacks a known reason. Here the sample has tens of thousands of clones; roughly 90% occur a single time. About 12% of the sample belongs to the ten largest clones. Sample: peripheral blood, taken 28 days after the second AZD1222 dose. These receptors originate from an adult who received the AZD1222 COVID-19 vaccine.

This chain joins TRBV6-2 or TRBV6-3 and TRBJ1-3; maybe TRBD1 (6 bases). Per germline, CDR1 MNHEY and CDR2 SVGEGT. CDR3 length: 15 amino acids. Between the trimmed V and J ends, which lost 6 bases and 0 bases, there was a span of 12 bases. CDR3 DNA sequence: TGTGCCAGCAGCCATGACAGGAGCTCTGGAAACACCATATATTTT. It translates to CASSHDRSSGNTIYF.

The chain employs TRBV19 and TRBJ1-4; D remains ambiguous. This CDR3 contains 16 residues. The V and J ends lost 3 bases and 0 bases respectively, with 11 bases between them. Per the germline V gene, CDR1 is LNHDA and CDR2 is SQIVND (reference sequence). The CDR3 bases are TGTGCCAGTAGTATGGGCAGGCTTGCAACTAATGAAAAACTGTTTTTT. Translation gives CASSMGRLATNEKLFF.

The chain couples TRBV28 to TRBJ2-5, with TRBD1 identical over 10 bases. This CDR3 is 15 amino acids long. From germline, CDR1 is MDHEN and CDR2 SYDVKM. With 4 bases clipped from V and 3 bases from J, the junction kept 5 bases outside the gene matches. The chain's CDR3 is CASSSWGTGEETQYF. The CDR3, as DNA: TGTGCCAGCAGTTCCTGGGGGACAGGGGAAGAGACCCAGTACTTC.

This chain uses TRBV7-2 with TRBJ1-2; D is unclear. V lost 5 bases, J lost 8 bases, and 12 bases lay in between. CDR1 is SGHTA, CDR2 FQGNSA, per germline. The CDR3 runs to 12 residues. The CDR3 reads CASSPEVGGYTF. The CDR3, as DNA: TGTGCCAGCAGCCCAGAGGTCGGGGGCTACACCTTC.

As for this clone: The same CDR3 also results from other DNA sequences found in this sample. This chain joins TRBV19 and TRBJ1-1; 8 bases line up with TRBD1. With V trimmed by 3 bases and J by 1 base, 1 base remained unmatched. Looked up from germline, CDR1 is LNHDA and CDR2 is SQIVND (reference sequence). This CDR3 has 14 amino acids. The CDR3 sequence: CASSIGQGNTEAFF. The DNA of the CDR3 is TGTGCCAGTAGTATCGGACAGGGGAACACTGAAGCTTTCTTT.

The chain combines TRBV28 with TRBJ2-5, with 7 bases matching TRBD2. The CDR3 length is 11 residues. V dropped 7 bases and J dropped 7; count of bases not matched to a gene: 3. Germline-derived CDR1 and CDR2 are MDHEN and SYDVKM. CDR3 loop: CASTPGGTQYF. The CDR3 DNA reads TGTGCCAGCACCCCGGGGGGGACCCAGTACTTC.

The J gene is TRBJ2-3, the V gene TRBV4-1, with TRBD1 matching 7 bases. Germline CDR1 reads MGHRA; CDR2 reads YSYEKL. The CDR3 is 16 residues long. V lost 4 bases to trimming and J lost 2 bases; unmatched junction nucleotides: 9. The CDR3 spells CASSPRDRGNTDTQYF. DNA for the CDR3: TGCGCCAGCAGCCCACGGGACAGAGGAAACACAGATACGCAGTATTTT.

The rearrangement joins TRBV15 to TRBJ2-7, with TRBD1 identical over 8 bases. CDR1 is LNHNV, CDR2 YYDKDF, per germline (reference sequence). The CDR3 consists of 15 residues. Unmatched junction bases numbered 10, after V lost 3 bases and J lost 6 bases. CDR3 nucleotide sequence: TGTGCCACCAGCAGCGCCAGGACAGGGCCGGGCGAGCAGTACTTC. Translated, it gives CATSSARTGPGEQYF.

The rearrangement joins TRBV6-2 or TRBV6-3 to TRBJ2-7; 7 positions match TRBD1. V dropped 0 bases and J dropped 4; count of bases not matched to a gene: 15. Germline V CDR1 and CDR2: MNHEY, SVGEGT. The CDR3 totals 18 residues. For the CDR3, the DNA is TGTGCCAGCAGTTACTCGACCTTCAGGACAGGCCAGGGGTACGAGCAGTACTTC. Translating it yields CASSYSTFRTGQGYEQYF.

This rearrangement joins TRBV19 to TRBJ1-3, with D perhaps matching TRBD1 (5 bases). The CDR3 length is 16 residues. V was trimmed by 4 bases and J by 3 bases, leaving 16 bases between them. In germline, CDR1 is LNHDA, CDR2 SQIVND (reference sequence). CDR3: CASSTHPRTYGNTIYF. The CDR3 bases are TGTGCCAGTAGTACACACCCACGGACATATGGAAACACCATATATTTT.

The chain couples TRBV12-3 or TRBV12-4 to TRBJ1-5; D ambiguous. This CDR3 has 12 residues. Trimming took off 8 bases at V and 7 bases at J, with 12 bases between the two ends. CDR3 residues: CASGRWEQPQHF. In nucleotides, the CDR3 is TGTGCCAGCGGACGGTGGGAACAGCCCCAGCATTTT.

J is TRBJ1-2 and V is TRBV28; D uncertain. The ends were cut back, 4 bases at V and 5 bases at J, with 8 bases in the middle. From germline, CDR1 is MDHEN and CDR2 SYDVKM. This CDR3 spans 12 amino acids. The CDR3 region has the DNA TGTGCCAGCAGTTCGGAGCCTTATGGCTACACCTTC. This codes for CASSSEPYGYTF.

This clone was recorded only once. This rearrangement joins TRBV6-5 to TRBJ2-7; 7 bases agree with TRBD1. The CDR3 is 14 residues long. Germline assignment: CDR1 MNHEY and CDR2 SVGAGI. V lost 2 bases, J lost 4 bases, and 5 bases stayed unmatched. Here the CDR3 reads CASSYARGQYEQYF. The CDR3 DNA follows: TGTGCCAGCAGTTACGCTAGGGGGCAGTACGAGCAGTACTTC.

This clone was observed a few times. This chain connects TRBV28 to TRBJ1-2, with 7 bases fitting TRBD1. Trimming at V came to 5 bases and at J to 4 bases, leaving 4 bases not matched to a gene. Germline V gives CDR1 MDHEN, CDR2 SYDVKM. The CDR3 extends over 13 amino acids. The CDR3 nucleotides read TGTGCCAGCAGTGACAGGGTCGCCTATGGCTACACCTTC. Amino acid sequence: CASSDRVAYGYTF.

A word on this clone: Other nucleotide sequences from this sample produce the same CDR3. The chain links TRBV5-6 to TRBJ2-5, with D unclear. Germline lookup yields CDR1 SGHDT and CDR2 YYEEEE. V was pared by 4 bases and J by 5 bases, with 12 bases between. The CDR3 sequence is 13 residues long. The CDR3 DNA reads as TGTGCCAGCAGCCTCCCCGTTGGGGAGACCCAGTACTTC. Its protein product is CASSLPVGETQYF.

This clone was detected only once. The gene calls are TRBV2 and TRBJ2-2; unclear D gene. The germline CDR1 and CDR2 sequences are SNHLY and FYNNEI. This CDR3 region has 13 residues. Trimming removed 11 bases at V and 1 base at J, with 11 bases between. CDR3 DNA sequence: TGTGCCGTGGGGAAGGGGAACACCGGGGAGCTGTTTTTT. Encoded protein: CAVGKGNTGELFF.

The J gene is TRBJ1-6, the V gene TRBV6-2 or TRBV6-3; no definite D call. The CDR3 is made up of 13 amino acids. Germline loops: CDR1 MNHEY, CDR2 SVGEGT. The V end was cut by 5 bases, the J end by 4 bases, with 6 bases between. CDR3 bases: TGTGCCAGCAGTAACCAATATAATTCACCCCTCCACTTT. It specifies CASSNQYNSPLHF.

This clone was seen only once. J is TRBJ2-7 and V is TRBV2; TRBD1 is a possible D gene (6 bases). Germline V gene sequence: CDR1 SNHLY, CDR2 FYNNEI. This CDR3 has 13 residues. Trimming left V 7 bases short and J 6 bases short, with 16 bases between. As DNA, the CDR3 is TGTGCCAGCAATTCGGGGACATTTGGCGAGCAGTACTTC. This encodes CASNSGTFGEQYF.

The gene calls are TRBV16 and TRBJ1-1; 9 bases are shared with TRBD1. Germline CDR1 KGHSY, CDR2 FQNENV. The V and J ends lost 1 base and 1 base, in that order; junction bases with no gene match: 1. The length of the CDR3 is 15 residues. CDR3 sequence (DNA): TGTGCCAGCAGCCAATTGGGACAGGGGAACACTGAAGCTTTCTTT. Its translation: CASSQLGQGNTEAFF. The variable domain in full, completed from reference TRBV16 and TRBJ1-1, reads GEEVAQTPKHLVRGEGQKAKLYCAPIKGHSYVFWYQQVLKNEFKFLISFQNENVFDETGMPKERFSAKCLPNSPCSLEIQATKLEDSAVYFCASSQLGQGNTEAFFGQGTRLTVV.